This T cell receptor (beta chain) stems from a study of monozygotic twins with inflammatory bowel disease. The study, taken as a whole, reports: Twins with IBD had fewer clonotypes in common with others than healthy twins, particularly during disease activity. The data did not back a single strong IBD-associated clonotype or signal.

The CDR3 runs 16 residues. The germline CDR1 and CDR2 sequences are LGHNA and YNFKEQ. Worth noting for this clonotype: Antigen unknown.

One entry per CDR3 protein, without DNA, is what TCRdb gives after re-calling the 5' RACE reads. Recorded for this sample: fewer than 550,000 distinct CDR3 sequences. The sequence derives from a human donor with ulcerative colitis or Crohn's disease, or a healthy co-twin of an affected twin (not recorded which). This sequence joins TRBV4-2 and TRBJ2-3; no DNA is available, so the TRBD2 call from TCRdb remains unchecked. The source material was blood. The CDR3 region is CASSRDNAGFGDTQYF.